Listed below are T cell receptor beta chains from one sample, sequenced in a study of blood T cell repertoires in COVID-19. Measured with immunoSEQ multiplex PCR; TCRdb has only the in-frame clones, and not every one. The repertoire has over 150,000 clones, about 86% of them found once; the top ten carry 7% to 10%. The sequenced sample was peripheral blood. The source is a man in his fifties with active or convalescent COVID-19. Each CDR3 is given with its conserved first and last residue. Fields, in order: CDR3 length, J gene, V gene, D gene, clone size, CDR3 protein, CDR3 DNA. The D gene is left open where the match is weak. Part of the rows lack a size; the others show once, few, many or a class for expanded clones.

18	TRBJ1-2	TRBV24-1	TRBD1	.	CATSDYRAGGSTNYGYTF	TGTGCCACCAGTGATTATCGGGCAGGGGGCTCTACTAACTATGGCTACACCTTC
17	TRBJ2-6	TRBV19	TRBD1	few	CASSNGQGVSGANVLTF	TGTGCCAGTAGTAACGGACAGGGGGTCTCTGGGGCCAACGTCCTGACTTTC
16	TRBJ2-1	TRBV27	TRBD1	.	CASSDLGTVSENEQFF	TGTGCCAGCAGTGACCTCGGGACAGTATCGGAAAATGAGCAGTTCTTC
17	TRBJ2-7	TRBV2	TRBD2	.	CASSESVYGRSTYEQYF	TGTGCCAGCAGTGAGAGTGTCTACGGGAGGTCTACCTACGAGCAGTACTTC
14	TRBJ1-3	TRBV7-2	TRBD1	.	CASSTDRGGNTIYF	TGTGCCAGCAGCACCGACAGGGGTGGAAACACCATATATTTT
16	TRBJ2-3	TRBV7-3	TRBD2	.	CASSGGTSGGADTQYF	TGTGCCAGCAGCGGAGGGACTAGCGGGGGGGCGGATACGCAGTATTTT
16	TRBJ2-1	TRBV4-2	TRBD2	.	CASSQDFLAGGFRLFF	TGTGCCAGCAGCCAAGATTTCCTAGCGGGGGGATTTAGACTGTTCTTC
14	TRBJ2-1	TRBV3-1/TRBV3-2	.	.	CASRNPAGYNEQFF	TGTGCCAGCAGAAATCCGGCGGGCTACAATGAGCAGTTCTTC
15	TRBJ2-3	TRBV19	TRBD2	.	CASSILAGGTDTQYF	TGTGCCAGTAGTATACTAGCGGGGGGGACAGATACGCAGTATTTT
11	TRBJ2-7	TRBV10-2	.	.	CASSEAGGQYF	TGCGCCAGCAGTGAGGCGGGCGGGCAGTACTTC
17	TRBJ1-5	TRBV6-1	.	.	CASSDPRGALSGQPQHF	TGTGCCAGCAGTGACCCGCGGGGGGCACTATCAGGACAGCCCCAGCATTTT
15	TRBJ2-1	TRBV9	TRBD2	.	CASSPEGLAVDEQFF	TGTGCCAGCAGCCCTGAGGGACTAGCGGTAGATGAGCAGTTCTTC
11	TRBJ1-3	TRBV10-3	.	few	CAISRLNTIYF	TGTGCCATCAGTCGACTAAACACCATATATTTT
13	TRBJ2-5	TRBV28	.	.	CASMRRDEETQYF	TGTGCCAGCATGAGGCGGGACGAAGAGACCCAGTACTTC
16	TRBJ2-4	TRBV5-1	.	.	CASSLAGQIAKNIQYF	TGCGCCAGCAGCTTGGCCGGACAGATAGCCAAAAACATTCAGTACTTC
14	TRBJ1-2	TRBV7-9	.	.	CASSDLGSGYGYTF	TGTGCCAGCAGCGACCTGGGCAGTGGCTATGGCTACACCTTC
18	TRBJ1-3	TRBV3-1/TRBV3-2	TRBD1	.	CASSQEADDRGGGNTIYF	TGTGCCAGCAGCCAAGAGGCTGATGACAGGGGGGGTGGAAACACCATATATTTT
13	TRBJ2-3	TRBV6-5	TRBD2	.	CASKAGGTDTQYF	TGTGCCAGCAAAGCGGGGGGCACAGATACGCAGTATTTT
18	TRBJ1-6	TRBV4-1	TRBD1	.	CASSQDRARGAYNSPLHF	TGCGCCAGCAGCCAAGATAGGGCCAGGGGGGCCTATAATTCACCCCTCCACTTT
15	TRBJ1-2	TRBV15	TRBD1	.	CATSRDADRNYGYTF	TGTGCCACCAGCAGAGATGCGGACAGGAACTATGGCTACACCTTC
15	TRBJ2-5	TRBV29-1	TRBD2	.	CSVAIGTSFLETQYF	TGCAGCGTTGCCATAGGGACTAGCTTTTTGGAGACCCAGTACTTC
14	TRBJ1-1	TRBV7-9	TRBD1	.	CASSSRTGNTEAFF	TGTGCCAGCAGCTCTAGGACAGGGAACACTGAAGCTTTCTTT
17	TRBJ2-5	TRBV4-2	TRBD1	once	CASSQTVRAGGQETQYF	TGTGCCAGCAGCCAAACAGTTAGGGCAGGGGGTCAGGAGACCCAGTACTTC
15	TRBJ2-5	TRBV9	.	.	CASSVGEGGWETQYF	TGTGCCAGCAGCGTAGGTGAGGGAGGCTGGGAGACCCAGTACTTC
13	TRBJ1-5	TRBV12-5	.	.	CASGLEEKQPQHF	TGTGCTAGTGGTTTAGAGGAGAAACAGCCCCAGCATTTT
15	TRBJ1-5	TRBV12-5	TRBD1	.	CASGDRGGGREPQHF	TGTGCTAGTGGTGACAGGGGAGGCGGCAGGGAGCCCCAGCATTTT
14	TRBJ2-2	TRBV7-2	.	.	CASSLGLNTGELFF	TGTGCCAGCAGCCTAGGACTGAACACCGGGGAGCTGTTTTTT
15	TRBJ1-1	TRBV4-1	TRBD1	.	CASSQGQGVGTEAFF	TGCGCCAGCAGCCAAGGACAGGGGGTGGGGACTGAAGCTTTCTTT
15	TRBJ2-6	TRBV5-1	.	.	CASSVAGSGANVLTF	TGCGCCAGCAGCGTTGCAGGGTCGGGGGCCAACGTCCTGACTTTC
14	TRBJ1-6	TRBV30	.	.	CAHRASSYNSPLHF	TGTGCCCACAGGGCAAGCTCCTATAATTCACCCCTCCACTTT
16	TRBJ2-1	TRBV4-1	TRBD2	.	CASSLPGLAENNEQFF	TGCGCCAGCAGCTTACCGGGACTAGCGGAAAATAATGAGCAGTTCTTC
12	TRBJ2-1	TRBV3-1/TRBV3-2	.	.	CASSQRGNEQFF	TGTGCCAGCAGCCAAAGGGGCAATGAGCAGTTCTTC
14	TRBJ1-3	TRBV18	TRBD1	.	CASSHDRAGNTIYF	TGTGCCAGCTCACATGACAGGGCTGGAAACACCATATATTTT
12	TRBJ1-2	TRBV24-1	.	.	CATSDSGGGYTF	TGTGCCACCAGTGATTCCGGGGGTGGCTACACCTTC
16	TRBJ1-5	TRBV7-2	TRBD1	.	CASSLDRGGVGQPQHF	TGTGCCAGCAGCTTAGACAGGGGGGGGGTTGGTCAGCCCCAGCATTTT
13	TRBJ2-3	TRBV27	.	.	CASSFFLTDTQYF	TGTGCCAGCAGTTTCTTTCTAACAGATACGCAGTATTTT
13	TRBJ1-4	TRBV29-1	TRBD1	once	CSVRGQGNEKLFF	TGCAGCGTGCGGGGACAGGGGAATGAAAAACTGTTTTTT
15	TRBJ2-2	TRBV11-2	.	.	CASSLGIGGTGELFF	TGTGCCAGCAGCTTAGGGATAGGGGGAACCGGGGAGCTGTTTTTT
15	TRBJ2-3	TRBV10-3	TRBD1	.	CAIRQGVSGTDTQYF	TGTGCCATCAGGCAGGGGGTGTCGGGCACAGATACGCAGTATTTT
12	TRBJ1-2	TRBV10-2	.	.	CASSESRAGYTF	TGCGCCAGCAGTGAGTCCAGGGCTGGCTACACCTTC
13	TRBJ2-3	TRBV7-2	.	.	CASNSGVADTQYF	TGTGCCAGCAATTCAGGGGTGGCAGATACGCAGTATTTT
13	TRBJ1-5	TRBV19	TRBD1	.	CASTGQGGQPQHF	TGTGCCAGTACCGGACAGGGAGGTCAGCCCCAGCATTTT
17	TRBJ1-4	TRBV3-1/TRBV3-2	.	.	CASSHHGGAATNEKLFF	TGTGCCAGCAGCCACCATGGGGGGGCCGCAACTAATGAAAAACTGTTTTTT